A selection of T cell receptor beta chains follows, all from one sample in a study of blood T cell repertoires in COVID-19. TCRdb's copy holds only in-frame clones and misses some; the assay was immunoSEQ multiplex PCR. Here the sample spans 410,000 or so clones, 89% being singletons. The material sequenced was peripheral blood. All receptors come from a woman between 35 and 50 years old with COVID-19, enrolled during active disease. Each CDR3 is given with its conserved first and last residue. Each record gives: CDR3 length, V gene, J gene, D gene, CDR3 DNA, CDR3 protein. D genes are given only for firm matches.

15	TRBV29-1	TRBJ2-5	.	TGCAGCGTCTTACGACAGGCCGAGTACCAAGAGACCCAGTACTTC	CSVLRQAEYQETQYF
14	TRBV28	TRBJ1-5	.	TGTGCCAGTACACAGGGACGAGGCAATCAGCCCCAGCATTTT	CASTQGRGNQPQHF
16	TRBV19	TRBJ1-2	.	TGTGCCAGTAGTATAACCAGTAACAGGGATCGCAATGGCTACACCTTC	CASSITSNRDRNGYTF
15	TRBV4-3	TRBJ1-5	.	TGCGCCAGCAGCCAAGATAGACAGGTTTATCAGCCCCAGCATTTT	CASSQDRQVYQPQHF
15	TRBV5-1	TRBJ2-7	TRBD2	TGCGCCAGCAGCCCGGGGACTAGCAGGCGGGAGGAGCAGTACTTC	CASSPGTSRREEQYF
14	TRBV5-1	TRBJ2-3	.	TGCGCCAGCAGCTTCGACAGTTCCACAGATACGCAGTATTTT	CASSFDSSTDTQYF
17	TRBV20-1	TRBJ2-3	TRBD2	TGCAGTGCTAGTCCCGCTCAACTAGCGGGGGCTACAGATACGCAGTATTTT	CSASPAQLAGATDTQYF
12	TRBV28	TRBJ1-4	.	TGTGCCAGCAGTCTCCGGGAGGAAAAACTGTTTTTT	CASSLREEKLFF
16	TRBV7-9	TRBJ1-5	TRBD1	TGTGCCAGCAGCTCCCTCGGGACAGGCAACTCTCAGCCCCAGCATTTT	CASSSLGTGNSQPQHF
12	TRBV9	TRBJ2-5	.	TGTGCCAGCAGCGCCAGCGGGGAGACCCAGTACTTC	CASSASGETQYF
10	TRBV29-1	TRBJ2-1	.	TGCAGCGTTGGAGGGTCAGGGGAGTTCTTC	CSVGGSGEFF
13	TRBV29-1	TRBJ1-2	TRBD1	TGCAGCGTCCGGGACAGGGGGCTAGACGGCTACACCTTC	CSVRDRGLDGYTF
13	TRBV29-1	TRBJ1-4	.	TGCAGCGTTAGGAGAGCAACTAATGAAAAACTGTTTTTT	CSVRRATNEKLFF
15	TRBV9	TRBJ2-2	.	TGTGCCAGCAGCGTAGGGGGACAAGGTACCGGGGAGCTGTTTTTT	CASSVGGQGTGELFF
16	TRBV6-6	TRBJ1-1	TRBD1	TGTGCCAGCAGCCCTGGACAGGGGGCTTTTAACACTGAAGCTTTCTTT	CASSPGQGAFNTEAFF
15	TRBV19	TRBJ2-1	TRBD1	TGTGCCAGTAGTATCGGGGCAGGGGGTGGCAATGAGCAGTTCTTC	CASSIGAGGGNEQFF
15	TRBV4-3	TRBJ1-4	TRBD1	TGCGCCAGCAGCCGGGACAGAGCCTTCAATGAAAAACTGTTTTTT	CASSRDRAFNEKLFF
21	TRBV23-1	TRBJ1-5	TRBD1	TGCGCCAGCAGTCAATCGCCCGGGATATATGGGACAGTCCATAGCAATCAGCCCCAGCATTTT	CASSQSPGIYGTVHSNQPQHF
15	TRBV20-1	TRBJ1-6	.	TGCAGTGCTAGTGCTCCCGCAGGTCGGGGGTCACCCCTCCACTTT	CSASAPAGRGSPLHF
16	TRBV5-8	TRBJ1-4	TRBD1	TGTGCCAGCAGCCCGGGACAGGGCCCGACTAATGAAAAACTGTTTTTT	CASSPGQGPTNEKLFF
14	TRBV29-1	TRBJ1-4	.	TGCAGCGTGCGGCTAGTTGCAACTAATGAAAAACTGTTTTTT	CSVRLVATNEKLFF